This TCR beta chain emerged from a study of CD8+CD57+ T cells in acquired aplastic anemia. About the study: The DNA of sorted CD4+ and CD8+ cells averaged around 3 ug. CD4+ cell libraries from healthy donors averaged about 10.8 million reads.

V shed 0 bases and J 6 bases; nucleotides not matched to a gene: 4. The CDR3 has 13 amino acids. Germline lookup yields CDR1 DFQATT and CDR2 SNEGSKA (reference sequence). Whole-study results and caveats: Some 30 was the count of CD8+ CDR3 sequences that patients shared with controls.

Profiling that covered TCR beta VDJ and CDR3 relied on genomic DNA as its template. TCRdb ran MiXCR on the reads and lists one entry per CDR3 protein. The data contain about 180,000 distinct CDR3 sequences, less than 55% of them singletons. This clonotype was seen many times. The antigen remains unidentified. The TCR was taken from a human donor in good health. The V and J genes are TRBV20-1 and TRBJ2-7; 8 bases are shared with TRBD2. The sequencing sample was made of sorted CD4+, CD8+, or CD8+CD57+ T cells (not recorded which) from PBMCs. DNA of the CDR3: TGCAGTGCTAGAGAAGCGGGAGTTTTCGAGCAGTACTTC. It is translated as CSAREAGVFEQYF.